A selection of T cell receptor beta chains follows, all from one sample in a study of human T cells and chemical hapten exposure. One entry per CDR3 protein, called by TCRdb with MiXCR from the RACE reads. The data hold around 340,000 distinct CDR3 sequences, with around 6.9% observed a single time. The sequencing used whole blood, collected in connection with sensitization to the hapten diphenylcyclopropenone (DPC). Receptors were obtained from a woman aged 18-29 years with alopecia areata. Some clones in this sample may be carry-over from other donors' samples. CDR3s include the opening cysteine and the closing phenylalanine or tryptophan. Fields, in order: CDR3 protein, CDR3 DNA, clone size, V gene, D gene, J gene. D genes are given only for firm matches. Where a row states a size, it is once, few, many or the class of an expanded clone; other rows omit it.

CASSPGQGHNSPLHF,TGTGCCAGCAGCCCCGGCCAGGGACATAATTCACCCCTCCACTTT,-,TRBV7-9,-,TRBJ1-6
CASSHGQGWNTEAFF,TGTGCCAGCAGTCACGGACAGGGTTGGAACACTGAAGCTTTCTTT,few,TRBV6-2/TRBV6-3,TRBD1,TRBJ1-1
CASSQVTRTAQTSTDTQYF,TGTGCCAGCAGCCAAGTGACTCGGACAGCCCAGACTAGCACAGATACGCAGTATTTT,few,TRBV3-1,-,TRBJ2-3
CASSFLGISYEQYF,TGTGCCAGCAGTTTCCTAGGGATTTCCTACGAGCAGTACTTC,many,TRBV7-2,-,TRBJ2-7
CASSPIGTNEKLFF,TGTGCCAGCAGTCCCATTGGCACTAATGAAAAACTGTTTTTT,few,TRBV12-3/TRBV12-4,-,TRBJ1-4
CASSHTRRGPTEAFF,TGCGCCAGCAGCCACACCCGCAGGGGCCCCACTGAAGCTTTCTTT,few,TRBV4-3,-,TRBJ1-1
CATLRDGSGANVLTF,TGTGCCACCCTCCGGGACGGCTCTGGGGCCAACGTCCTGACTTTC,few,TRBV10-3,-,TRBJ2-6
CASSTPHDGNYGYTF,TGTGCCAGCAGTACCCCTCACGACGGAAACTATGGCTACACCTTC,many,TRBV6-2/TRBV6-3,-,TRBJ1-2
CASTFRDKSNQPQHF,TGTGCCAGCACCTTCCGGGACAAATCCAATCAGCCCCAGCATTTT,-,TRBV6-4,-,TRBJ1-5
CATSAPGQGTDTQYF,TGTGCCACCAGTGCCCCGGGACAGGGCACAGATACGCAGTATTTT,few,TRBV24-1,TRBD1,TRBJ2-3
CASSETLNTEAFF,TGTGCCAGCAGTGAGACACTGAACACTGAAGCTTTCTTT,-,TRBV6-4,-,TRBJ1-1
CASSSGSGAGYEQYF,TGTGCCAGCAGCTCGGGGTCGGGGGCTGGCTACGAGCAGTACTTC,-,TRBV7-2,-,TRBJ2-7
CASSFPTGPNTEAFF,TGTGCCAGCAGCTTCCCGACGGGACCGAACACTGAAGCTTTCTTT,few,TRBV7-9,-,TRBJ1-1
CASSRQALNTEAFF,TGTGCCAGCAGTCGACAGGCTTTGAACACTGAAGCTTTCTTT,many,TRBV7-9,-,TRBJ1-1
CASSLGARDIQYF,TGTGCCAGCAGTTTGGGTGCTCGTGACATTCAGTACTTC,-,TRBV12-3/TRBV12-4,-,TRBJ2-4
CASSPKTAGNTIYF,TGTGCCAGCAGCCCGAAGACAGCTGGAAACACCATATATTTT,few,TRBV7-9,-,TRBJ1-3
CASSTTGQDYNEQFF,TGCGCCAGCAGCACCACGGGACAGGACTACAATGAGCAGTTCTTC,many,TRBV5-1,TRBD1,TRBJ2-1